This T cell receptor (beta chain) is drawn from a study of persistence of HIV-infected CD4 T cells. Whole-study context: Blood samples, up to about 200 mL, came from multiple time points, except a couple of leukapheresis donors sampled once.

With regard to this clone: The antigen is unknown.

General study results and limits: Degenerate expanded CDR3beta sequences were enriched among CMV- and Gag-responding cells. Rare CMV-responding cells carrying HIV-1 proviruses were not analyzed separately for TCR.

The CDR3 consists of 11 residues. The germline CDR1 and CDR2 sequences are MNHEY and SVGAGI. The V end was cut by 5 bases, the J end by 4 bases, with 6 bases between. Nonspecific anti-CD3/anti-CD28 bead stimulation represents the broad CD4+ T cell repertoire. Sorting of responding CD4+ T cells relied on upregulated CD40 ligand together with CD69. This was the immunoSEQ version 4 assay in survey mode. Data came from immunoSEQ multiplex PCR; TCRdb stores just in-frame clones and leaves some out. The repertoire holds over 35,000 clones, roughly 90% seen once, with 0.95% to 1.1% in the top ten. The clonotype was recovered from an adult man with HIV who was CMV-seropositive. This specimen consisted of CD4+ T cells sorted from PBMCs after 18-hour stimulation, obtained from a patient who received antiretroviral therapy. The rearrangement joins TRBV6-5 to TRBJ2-7; D remains ambiguous. DNA of the CDR3: TGTGCCAGCAGTCCATCATACGAGCAGTACTTC. This sequence encodes CASSPSYEQYF.